The rows below give T cell receptor beta chains drawn from one sample of a study of shared clonotypes between healthy human individuals. Produced via immunoSEQ multiplex PCR; TCRdb's table is partial and in-frame only. The sample yields roughly 700,000 clones, roughly 91% seen once. Sequencing was performed on memory CD8+ T cells from PBMCs. The receptors come from a young man in good health. Some clones in this sample may be carry-over from other donors' samples. The CDR3 runs from the conserved cysteine through the conserved F or W. The D gene is left open where the match is weak. Rows may omit the clone size; those that give it use once, few, many or a size class.

j_gene: TRBJ1-5
d_gene: NA
abundance: NA
v_gene: TRBV28
CDR3aa: CASTGGGGGPQHF
CDR3nt: TGTGCCAGCACCGGGGGGGGAGGAGGGCCCCAGCATTTT

j_gene: TRBJ1-5
d_gene: TRBD1
abundance: NA
v_gene: TRBV27
CDR3aa: CASKTTGGNQPQHF
CDR3nt: TGTGCCAGCAAAACTACAGGGGGCAATCAGCCCCAGCATTTT

j_gene: TRBJ1-3
d_gene: TRBD1
abundance: NA
v_gene: TRBV30
CDR3aa: CAWSSTGEGNTIYF
CDR3nt: TGTGCCTGGAGCTCGACAGGGGAAGGAAACACCATATATTTT

j_gene: TRBJ1-2
d_gene: NA
abundance: NA
v_gene: TRBV5-1
CDR3aa: CASSLYLDGYTF
CDR3nt: TGCGCCAGCAGCCTTTATTTGGATGGCTACACCTTC

j_gene: TRBJ2-7
d_gene: TRBD2
abundance: once
v_gene: TRBV5-1
CDR3aa: CASSLALAGSYEQYF
CDR3nt: TGCGCCAGCAGCTTGGCCCTAGCGGGGTCCTACGAGCAGTACTTC

j_gene: TRBJ1-2
d_gene: NA
abundance: NA
v_gene: TRBV2
CDR3aa: CASSEALPTITITNYGYTF
CDR3nt: TGTGCCAGCAGTGAAGCGCTCCCTACTATAACAATTACTAACTATGGCTACACCTTC

j_gene: TRBJ2-1
d_gene: TRBD2
abundance: NA
v_gene: TRBV6-5
CDR3aa: CASSYSGGSSYNEQFF
CDR3nt: TGTGCCAGCAGTTACTCAGGCGGGAGCTCCTACAATGAGCAGTTCTTC

j_gene: TRBJ1-2
d_gene: TRBD1
abundance: NA
v_gene: TRBV7-9
CDR3aa: CASSSQGYGYTF
CDR3nt: TGTGCCAGCAGCTCACAGGGGTATGGCTACACCTTC

j_gene: TRBJ2-7
d_gene: TRBD1
abundance: few
v_gene: TRBV2
CDR3aa: CASSETGQGEHEQYF
CDR3nt: TGTGCCAGCAGCGAGACTGGACAGGGTGAACACGAGCAGTACTTC

j_gene: TRBJ2-7
d_gene: NA
abundance: once
v_gene: TRBV7-9
CDR3aa: CASSPNRPGYEQYF
CDR3nt: TGTGCCAGCAGCCCAAACAGGCCAGGCTACGAGCAGTACTTC

j_gene: TRBJ2-2
d_gene: TRBD1
abundance: NA
v_gene: TRBV7-9
CDR3aa: CASSFVGTGVPGELFF
CDR3nt: TGTGCCAGCAGCTTCGTCGGGACAGGGGTGCCCGGGGAGCTGTTTTTT

j_gene: TRBJ2-7
d_gene: TRBD1
abundance: once
v_gene: TRBV9
CDR3aa: CASSGGQSYEQYF
CDR3nt: TGTGCCAGCAGCGGGGGACAGTCCTACGAGCAGTACTTC

j_gene: TRBJ2-7
d_gene: TRBD2
abundance: once
v_gene: TRBV27
CDR3aa: CASSIRGLAGGSYEQYF
CDR3nt: TGTGCCAGCAGCATTCGAGGACTAGCGGGAGGCTCCTACGAGCAGTACTTC

j_gene: TRBJ1-1
d_gene: TRBD1
abundance: NA
v_gene: TRBV18
CDR3aa: CASSPGQSGGEAFF
CDR3nt: TGTGCCAGCTCACCGGGACAGTCGGGCGGTGAAGCTTTCTTT

j_gene: TRBJ2-1
d_gene: NA
abundance: NA
v_gene: TRBV7-3
CDR3aa: CASSLGAYSYNEQFF
CDR3nt: TGTGCCAGCAGCTTAGGGGCATACTCCTACAATGAGCAGTTCTTC

j_gene: TRBJ1-5
d_gene: NA
abundance: few
v_gene: TRBV30
CDR3aa: CAWSVQDNQPQHF
CDR3nt: TGTGCCTGGAGTGTACAGGACAATCAGCCCCAGCATTTT

j_gene: TRBJ1-1
d_gene: NA
abundance: few
v_gene: TRBV19
CDR3aa: CASLGPEAFF
CDR3nt: TGTGCCAGCTTGGGACCTGAAGCTTTCTTT

j_gene: TRBJ1-1
d_gene: NA
abundance: NA
v_gene: TRBV5-6
CDR3aa: CASSLGDTLPNTEAFF
CDR3nt: TGTGCCAGCAGCTTGGGGGACACACTCCCTAACACTGAAGCTTTCTTT

j_gene: TRBJ2-2
d_gene: NA
abundance: few
v_gene: TRBV7-2
CDR3aa: CASSSNAGSNTGELFF
CDR3nt: TGTGCCAGCAGCTCTAACGCCGGGTCCAACACCGGGGAGCTGTTTTTT

j_gene: TRBJ1-1
d_gene: NA
abundance: NA
v_gene: TRBV29-1
CDR3aa: CSVIGLNTEAFF
CDR3nt: TGCAGCGTTATCGGATTGAACACTGAAGCTTTCTTT

j_gene: TRBJ2-7
d_gene: NA
abundance: NA
v_gene: TRBV18
CDR3aa: CASSPPSDGYEQYF
CDR3nt: TGTGCCAGCTCACCCCCATCAGACGGCTACGAGCAGTACTTC

j_gene: TRBJ2-1
d_gene: NA
abundance: NA
v_gene: TRBV28
CDR3aa: CASSPPDHREIYNEQFF
CDR3nt: TGTGCCAGCAGTCCCCCTGATCACCGGGAAATATACAATGAGCAGTTCTTC

j_gene: TRBJ2-7
d_gene: NA
abundance: NA
v_gene: TRBV5-6
CDR3aa: CASSFGWGEFYEQYF
CDR3nt: TGTGCCAGCAGCTTCGGGTGGGGTGAGTTCTACGAGCAGTACTTC

j_gene: TRBJ1-3
d_gene: NA
abundance: NA
v_gene: TRBV11-2
CDR3aa: CASSAGTATSIYF
CDR3nt: TGTGCCAGCAGCGCCGGGACCGCTACATCCATATATTTT

j_gene: TRBJ2-3
d_gene: NA
abundance: once
v_gene: TRBV6-1
CDR3aa: CASSEETGWTDTQYF
CDR3nt: TGTGCCAGCAGTGAGGAGACCGGATGGACAGATACGCAGTATTTT

j_gene: TRBJ2-2
d_gene: TRBD2
abundance: NA
v_gene: TRBV6-5
CDR3aa: CASSPSGLNTGELFF
CDR3nt: TGTGCCAGCAGCCCTAGCGGGCTAAACACCGGGGAGCTGTTTTTT

j_gene: TRBJ1-1
d_gene: NA
abundance: NA
v_gene: TRBV7-9
CDR3aa: CASSLPSGQNTEAFF
CDR3nt: TGTGCCAGCAGCCTCCCCTCGGGACAGAACACTGAAGCTTTCTTT

j_gene: TRBJ2-1
d_gene: NA
abundance: NA
v_gene: TRBV5-1
CDR3aa: CASSFKSSSFYNEQFF
CDR3nt: TGCGCCAGCAGCTTTAAGTCTTCTAGCTTCTACAATGAGCAGTTCTTC

j_gene: TRBJ2-7
d_gene: NA
abundance: NA
v_gene: TRBV27
CDR3aa: CASSLQGTLSYEQYF
CDR3nt: TGTGCCAGCAGTCTGCAGGGGACACTCTCCTACGAGCAGTACTTC

j_gene: TRBJ2-7
d_gene: NA
abundance: NA
v_gene: TRBV7-9
CDR3aa: CASSSVFSYEQYF
CDR3nt: TGTGCCAGCAGCTCCGTTTTTTCCTACGAGCAGTACTTC

j_gene: TRBJ2-4
d_gene: NA
abundance: NA
v_gene: TRBV29-1
CDR3aa: CSVPSTSSRNIQYF
CDR3nt: TGCAGCGTTCCGTCGACTAGTTCCCGAAACATTCAGTACTTC

j_gene: TRBJ2-1
d_gene: TRBD1
abundance: NA
v_gene: TRBV27
CDR3aa: CASSFLGTGDREFF
CDR3nt: TGTGCCAGCAGTTTTTTGGGGACAGGGGATCGGGAGTTCTTC

j_gene: TRBJ2-2
d_gene: NA
abundance: NA
v_gene: TRBV7-9
CDR3aa: CASSVGTNTGELFF
CDR3nt: TGTGCCAGTTCGGTGGGAACGAACACCGGGGAGCTGTTTTTT

j_gene: TRBJ2-7
d_gene: TRBD1
abundance: NA
v_gene: TRBV9
CDR3aa: CASSVEGGGDEQYF
CDR3nt: TGTGCCAGCAGCGTAGAAGGGGGCGGCGACGAGCAGTACTTC

j_gene: TRBJ2-2
d_gene: NA
abundance: NA
v_gene: TRBV7-9
CDR3aa: CATGLLNTGELFF
CDR3nt: TGTGCCACCGGGCTTCTGAACACCGGGGAGCTGTTTTTT

j_gene: TRBJ2-7
d_gene: TRBD1
abundance: NA
v_gene: TRBV28
CDR3aa: CASSFWTGDEQYF
CDR3nt: TGTGCCAGCAGTTTCTGGACAGGGGACGAGCAGTACTTC

j_gene: TRBJ2-2
d_gene: NA
abundance: NA
v_gene: TRBV5-4
CDR3aa: CASRGWGGELFF
CDR3nt: TGTGCCAGCAGAGGATGGGGCGGGGAGCTGTTTTTT